What follows are 11 T cell receptor beta chains derived from one specimen sequenced in a study of CD8 T cells in ankylosing spondylitis. One entry per CDR3 protein, called by TCRdb with MiXCR from the 5' RACE reads. The sample carries about 150,000 distinct CDR3 sequences, around 32% recorded once. The sequenced sample consisted of synovial fluid, either unsorted or a sorted T cell fraction (not recorded which). These receptors came from a male donor with ankylosing spondylitis.

V usage is TRBV2 and J usage is TRBJ2-2; D remains unclear. V was pared by 7 bases and J by 5 bases, with 11 bases between. CDR3 size: 13 residues. CDR1 and CDR2 (germline): SNHLY, FYNNEI. CDR3 sequence reads: CASKQFKTGELFF. The CDR3, as DNA: TGTGCCAGCAAACAGTTCAAAACCGGGGAGCTGTTTTTT.

The rearrangement joins TRBV29-1 to TRBJ1-2; 7 positions match TRBD1. J gave up 8 bases and V 6 bases, and 9 bases lay outside the gene matches. This CDR3 is built from 12 residues. Germline lookup yields CDR1 SQVTM and CDR2 ANQGSEA. This chain's CDR3 is CSVSSGGRGYTF. The CDR3 DNA reads as TGCAGCGTCTCATCAGGGGGTCGGGGCTACACCTTC.

The chain uses TRBV12-3 or TRBV12-4 and TRBJ1-2, with no clear D. Trimming left V 6 bases short and J 3 bases short, with 14 bases between. CDR3 length equals 14 residues. CDR3 nucleotides: TGTGCCAGCAGGCCCCGTAGTGGGGACTATGGCTACACCTTC. It specifies CASRPRSGDYGYTF.

This clonotype was observed a few times. In DNA form, the CDR3 reads TGTGCCAGCAGCAAAGGGGACCAGTACAATGAGCAGTTCTTC. Protein product: CASSKGDQYNEQFF. The genes are TRBV7-9 and TRBJ2-1; D may match TRBD1 or TRBD2 (5 bases each). The CDR3 totals 14 residues. Germline lookup yields CDR1 SEHNR and CDR2 FQNEAQ (reference sequence). V was pared by 5 bases and J by 4 bases, with 12 bases between.

The genes are TRBV7-2 and TRBJ2-1; no clear D. The CDR3 contains 8 residues. Trimming removed 7 bases from V and 8 bases from J, with 0 bases in between. Per the germline V gene, CDR1 is SGHTA and CDR2 is FQGNSA. DNA for the CDR3: TGTGCCAGCAATGAGCAGTTCTTC. The encoded protein is CASNEQFF.

This clonotype was detected a few times. The chain links TRBV6-5 to TRBJ2-7; TRBD1 matches at 9 bases. The CDR3 totals 13 residues. Germline CDR1 reads MNHEY; CDR2 reads SVGAGI. J gave up 9 bases and V 5 bases, and 8 bases lay outside the gene matches. The DNA of the CDR3 is TGTGCCAGCAGTATACCGGGACAGGGAAGGCAGTACTTC. The encoded protein is CASSIPGQGRQYF.

This clonotype was seen many times. The V and J genes are TRBV2 and TRBJ2-3; 7 bases are shared with TRBD2. Germline V CDR1 and CDR2: SNHLY, FYNNEI. The CDR3 extends over 15 amino acids. Unmatched junction bases numbered 9, after V lost 7 bases and J lost 2 bases. Here the CDR3 reads CASTRGGDLTDTQYF. The CDR3 coding sequence is TGTGCCAGCACCCGCGGGGGAGACCTCACAGATACGCAGTATTTT. The entire variable domain, with the rest obtained from reference TRBV2 and TRBJ2-3, is as follows: EPEVTQTPSHQVTQMGQEVILRCVPISNHLYFYWYRQILGQKVEFLVSFYNNEISEKSEIFDDQFSVERPDGSNFTLKIRSTKLEDSAMYFCASTRGGDLTDTQYFGPGTRLTVL.

The rearrangement joins TRBV20-1 to TRBJ2-1; D is unclear. The V and J ends lost 3 bases and 0 bases respectively, with 9 bases between them. CDR1 is DFQATT, CDR2 SNEGSKA, per germline (reference sequence). The CDR3 is 14 amino acids. The DNA for the CDR3 is TGCAGTGCTAGGCCGTGGAGCTCCTACAATGAGCAGTTCTTC. It translates to CSARPWSSYNEQFF.

This clonotype was observed a few times. The chain uses TRBV3-1 and TRBJ2-1; 8 bases fit TRBD2. V shed 1 base and J 2 bases; nucleotides not matched to a gene: 4. CDR1 LGHDT and CDR2 YNNKEL come from the germline V gene (reference sequence). The CDR3 is 16 amino acids. CDR3 sequence reads: CASSQGAGRAYNEQFF. DNA for the CDR3: TGTGCCAGCAGCCAAGGGGCCGGGAGGGCCTACAATGAGCAGTTCTTC.

The rearrangement joins TRBV12-3 or TRBV12-4 to TRBJ1-1; the D gene is possibly TRBD1 (6 bases). V lost 6 bases to trimming and J lost 1 base, with 21 bases between them. CDR3 size: 17 residues. CDR3 nucleotides: TGTGCCAGCAGGGAACGGGACACCCGGGAGAGGAACACTGAAGCTTTCTTT. As protein: CASRERDTRERNTEAFF.

This clonotype was seen ten or more times. The chain is built from TRBV19 and TRBJ2-2, with D perhaps TRBD2 (6 bases). The CDR3 has 15 residues. V gave up 5 bases and J gave up 2 bases, with 12 bases separating them. Looked up from germline, CDR1 is LNHDA and CDR2 is SQIVND (reference sequence). The CDR3 nucleotides read TGTGCCAGTAGTCCGGGGAGGAGAAACACCGGGGAGCTGTTTTTT. It is translated as CASSPGRRNTGELFF.